The clone carrying this T cell receptor beta chain was found a few times. Germline CDR1 reads SGHTA; CDR2 reads FQGNSA. Trimming at V came to 0 bases and at J to 4 bases, leaving 4 bases not matched to a gene. This CDR3 is 16 amino acids long. The data are from a study of blood T cells in healthy people across ages. With a J-beta primer mix and a sample-barcoded 5' primer, a second PCR ran 7 to 11 cycles. Every single cDNA molecule received a tag from a template-switch adaptor with 12 random nucleotides. TCRdb independently ran MiXCR on the 5' RACE reads; one entry per CDR3 protein. The sample has over 1,500,000 distinct CDR3 sequences, 49% seen once; the top ten hold over 2%. Donors each provided around 9 milliliters of peripheral blood. Total RNA, at least 5.5 micrograms per sample, came from PBMCs.

What was sequenced was blood. This clonotype was sampled from a woman between 40 and 50 years old in good health. This chain connects TRBV7-2 to TRBJ2-3; the match to TRBD2 covers 10 bases. The CDR3 loop reads CASSLASGGIADTQYF. The CDR3 region has the DNA TGTGCCAGCAGCTTAGCTAGCGGGGGGATTGCAGATACGCAGTATTTT.